The clone carrying this T cell receptor beta chain was counted between two and nine times. The data stem from a study of T cell repertoires in cytomegalovirus infection. V lost 7 bases, J lost 4 bases, and 28 bases lay in between. This CDR3 has 17 amino acids. CDR1 and CDR2 (germline): SQVTM, ANQGSEA. TCRdb reprocessed the reads via MiXCR and lists one record per CDR3 protein. The sample includes hundreds of thousands of distinct CDR3 sequences, 20% to 30% of them seen just once. The chain couples TRBV29-1 to TRBJ1-2, with a possible D match to TRBD1 (6 bases). The source material was CD8+ T cells from PBMCs. The receptor comes from a human donor in good health (CMV status not recorded). Some clones in this sample may be carry-over from other donors' samples. The CDR3 DNA sequence: TGCAGCGCTATGCCTGCGGACAGCGGCTTTGGTCGCTATGGCTACACCTTC. Translating gives CSAMPADSGFGRYGYTF. The entire variable domain, with the rest obtained from reference TRBV29-1 and TRBJ1-2, is as follows: SAVISQKPSRDICQRGTSLTIQCQVDSQVTMMFWYRQQPGQSLTLIATANQGSEATYESGFVIDKFPISRPNLTFSTLTVSNMSPEDSSIYLCSAMPADSGFGRYGYTFGSGTRLTVV.